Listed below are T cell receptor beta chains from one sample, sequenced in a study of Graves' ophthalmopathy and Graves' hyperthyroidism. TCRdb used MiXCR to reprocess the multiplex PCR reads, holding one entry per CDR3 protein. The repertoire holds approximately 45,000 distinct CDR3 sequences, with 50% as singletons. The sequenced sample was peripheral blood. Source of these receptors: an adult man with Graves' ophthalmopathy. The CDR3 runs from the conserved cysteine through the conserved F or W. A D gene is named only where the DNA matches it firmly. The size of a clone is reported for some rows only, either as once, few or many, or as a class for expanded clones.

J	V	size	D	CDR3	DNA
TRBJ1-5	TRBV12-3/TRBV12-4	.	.	CASSRMGTNQETQHF	TGTGCCAGCAGTCGAATGGGAACAAATCAAGAGACCCAGCATTTT
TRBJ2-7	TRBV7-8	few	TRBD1	CASSLNRDRIVEQYF	TGTGCCAGCAGCTTAAACCGGGACAGGATAGTCGAGCAGTACTTC
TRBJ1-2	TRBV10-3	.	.	CAISVGQGRDCGYTF	TGTGCAATCAGTGTAGGGCAGGGGAGGGACTGTGGCTACACCTTC
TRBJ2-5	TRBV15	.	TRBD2	CATSRDPSGRETQYF	TGTGCCACCAGCAGAGACCCTAGCGGGAGAGAGACCCAGTACTTC
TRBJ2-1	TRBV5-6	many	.	CASSLAPGMVYNEQFF	TGTGCCAGCAGCTTGGCGCCGGGGATGGTCTACAATGAGCAGTTCTTC
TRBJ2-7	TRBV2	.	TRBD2	CASSVPSGGSYEQYF	TGTGCCAGCAGTGTGCCTAGCGGGGGATCCTACGAGCAGTACTTC
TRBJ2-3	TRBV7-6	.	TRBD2	CASSPTSGTSADTQYF	TGTGCCAGCAGCCCGACTAGCGGGACTAGCGCCGATACGCAGTATTTT
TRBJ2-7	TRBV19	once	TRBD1	CASSPRTGGSYEQYF	TGTGCCAGTAGTCCCAGGACAGGGGGTAGCTACGAGCAGTACTTC
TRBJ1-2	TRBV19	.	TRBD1	CASSTGTGVPTDRYGYTF	TGTGCCAGTAGTACCGGGACAGGGGTACCGACCGACCGCTATGGCTACACCTTC
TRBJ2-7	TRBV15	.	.	CATSSSPRGEQYF	TGTGCCACCAGCAGTTCCCCTCGCGGCGAGCAGTACTTC
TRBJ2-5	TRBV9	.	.	CASSVMEWETQYF	TGTGCCAGCAGCGTAATGGAGTGGGAGACCCAGTACTTC
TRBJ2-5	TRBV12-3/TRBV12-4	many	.	CASSPPAGDETQYF	TGTGCCAGCAGTCCCCCCGCAGGGGACGAGACCCAGTACTTC
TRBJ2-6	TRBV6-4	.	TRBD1	CASSEETGGSGANVLTF	TGTGCCAGCAGCGAGGAGACAGGGGGCAGTGGGGCCAACGTCCTGACTTTC
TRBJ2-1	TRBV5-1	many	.	CASSLEGAPNNEQFF	TGCGCCAGCAGCTTGGAAGGGGCGCCGAACAATGAGCAGTTCTTC
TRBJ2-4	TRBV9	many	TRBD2	CASSVGPTLAGPRMAKNIQYF	TGTGCCAGCAGCGTAGGACCCACACTAGCGGGCCCGAGGATGGCCAAAAACATTCAGTACTTC
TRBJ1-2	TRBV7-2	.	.	CASSFASYGYTF	TGTGCCAGCAGCTTTGCCTCCTATGGCTACACCTTC
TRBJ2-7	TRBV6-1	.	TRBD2	CASRGGLAGETYEQYF	TGTGCCAGCCGGGGGGGACTAGCGGGGGAGACCTACGAGCAGTACTTC
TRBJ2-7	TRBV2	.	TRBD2	CASLGLAGPYEQYF	TGTGCCAGCTTAGGACTAGCGGGGCCCTACGAGCAGTACTTC
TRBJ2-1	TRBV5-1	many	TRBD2	CASSLARERGNEQFF	TGCGCCAGCAGCTTGGCGCGGGAGCGGGGCAATGAGCAGTTCTTC
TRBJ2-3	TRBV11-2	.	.	CASSFSSPRTDTQYF	TGTGCCAGCAGCTTCTCGTCTCCGCGCACAGATACGCAGTATTTT
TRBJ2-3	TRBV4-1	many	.	CASSQGGIVDTQYF	TGCGCCAGCAGCCAAGGGGGTATCGTGGATACGCAGTATTTT
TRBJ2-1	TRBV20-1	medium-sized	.	CSAISGSSYNEQFF	TGCAGTGCTATCAGCGGAAGCTCCTACAATGAGCAGTTCTTC
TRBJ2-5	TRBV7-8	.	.	CASSLRPAGVETQYF	TGTGCCAGCAGCCTACGGCCAGCGGGTGTAGAGACCCAGTACTTC
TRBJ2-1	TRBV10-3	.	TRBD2	CAISESRLAGGRINEQFF	TGTGCCATCAGTGAGTCGCGACTAGCGGGAGGGAGGATTAATGAGCAGTTCTTC
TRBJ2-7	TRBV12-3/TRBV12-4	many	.	CASSFYPNRPEQYF	TGTGCCAGCAGTTTTTATCCAAATCGTCCCGAGCAGTACTTC
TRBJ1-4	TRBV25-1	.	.	CASSGRNPNEKLFF	TGTGCCAGCAGTGGCAGAAATCCCAATGAAAAACTGTTTTTT
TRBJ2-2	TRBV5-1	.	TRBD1	CASSPRQGTANTGELFF	TGCGCCAGCAGCCCAAGACAGGGAACCGCGAACACCGGGGAGCTGTTTTTT
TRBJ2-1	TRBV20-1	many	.	CSARDHAGVTYNEQFF	TGCAGTGCTAGAGATCACGCGGGTGTTACCTACAATGAGCAGTTCTTC
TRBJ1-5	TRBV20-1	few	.	CSASWRREDNQPQHF	TGCAGTGCTAGTTGGAGACGAGAGGACAATCAGCCCCAGCATTTT
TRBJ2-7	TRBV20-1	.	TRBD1	CSAIGRDRYYEQYF	TGCAGTGCTATAGGCCGGGACAGATACTACGAGCAGTACTTC
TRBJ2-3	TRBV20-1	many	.	CSARGPGRGTQYF	TGCAGTGCTAGAGGTCCGGGACGAGGTACGCAGTATTTT
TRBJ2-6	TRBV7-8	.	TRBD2	CASSRGGSGANVLTF	TGTGCCAGCAGCCGCGGGGGCTCTGGGGCCAACGTCCTGACTTTC
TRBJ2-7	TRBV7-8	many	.	CASSLGRVSYEQYF	TGTGCCAGCAGCTTAGGGAGGGTCTCCTACGAGCAGTACTTC
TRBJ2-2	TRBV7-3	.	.	CASTATGELFF	TGTGCCAGCACCGCGACTGGGGAGCTGTTTTTT
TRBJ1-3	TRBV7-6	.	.	CASSLAPRGNTIYF	TGTGCCAGCAGCTTAGCGCCCCGTGGGAACACCATATATTTT
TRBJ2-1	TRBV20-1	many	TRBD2	CSARDSGRSLGWEQFF	TGCAGTGCTAGAGATAGCGGGAGGTCCCTCGGGTGGGAGCAGTTCTTC
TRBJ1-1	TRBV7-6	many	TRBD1	CASSLQTGPNTEAFF	TGTGCCAGCAGCTTACAGACAGGGCCGAACACTGAAGCTTTCTTT
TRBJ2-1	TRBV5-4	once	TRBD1	CASSMDRGSYNEQFF	TGTGCCAGCAGCATGGACAGGGGATCCTACAATGAGCAGTTCTTC
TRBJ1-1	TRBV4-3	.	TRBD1	CASGTGLNTEAFF	TGCGCCAGCGGGACAGGGTTGAACACTGAAGCTTTCTTT
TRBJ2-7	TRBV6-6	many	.	CASSASGAYEQYF	TGTGCCAGCAGCGCTTCAGGGGCTTACGAGCAGTACTTC
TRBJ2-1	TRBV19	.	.	CASSIGQGGKFF	TGTGCCAGTAGTATTGGACAGGGAGGGAAGTTCTTC
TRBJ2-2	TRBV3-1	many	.	CASSPLRDFAGELFF	TGTGCCAGCAGCCCTCTTCGCGACTTCGCCGGGGAGCTGTTTTTT
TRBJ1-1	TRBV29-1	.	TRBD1	CSVRQGNTEAFF	TGCAGCGTGCGACAGGGGAACACTGAAGCTTTCTTT
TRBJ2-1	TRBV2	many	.	CASSGLSYNEQFF	TGTGCCAGCAGTGGACTATCCTACAATGAGCAGTTCTTC
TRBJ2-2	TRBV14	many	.	CASSQTVGPFYTGELFF	TGTGCCAGCAGCCAAACAGTTGGCCCTTTTTACACCGGGGAGCTGTTTTTT
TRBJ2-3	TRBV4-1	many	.	CASSLPGRVETQYF	TGCGCCAGCAGCCTCCCCGGCAGGGTCGAGACGCAGTATTTT
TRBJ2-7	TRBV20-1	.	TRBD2	CSARGGLFYEQYF	TGCAGTGCTAGGGGGGGACTATTCTACGAGCAGTATTTC
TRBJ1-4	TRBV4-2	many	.	CASSQEEGGTNEKLFF	TGTGCCAGCAGCCAAGAGGAGGGTGGGACTAATGAAAAACTGTTTTTT
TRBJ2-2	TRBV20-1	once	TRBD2	CSATSGASGIYEQFF	TGCAGTGCTACCTCCGGGGCTAGCGGGATATACGAGCAGTTTTTT
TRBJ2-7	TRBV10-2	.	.	CAGSGLKGRGEQYF	TGCGCCGGCAGTGGCCTAAAGGGACGGGGAGAGCAGTACTTC
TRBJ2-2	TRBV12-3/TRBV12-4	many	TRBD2	CASSPLTSGGNTGELFF	TGTGCCAGCAGCCCCCTTACTAGCGGGGGGAACACCGGGGAGCTGTTTTTT
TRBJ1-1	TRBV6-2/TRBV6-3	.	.	CASSAYETRGTEAFF	TGTGCCAGCAGCGCTTACGAGACCAGGGGCACTGAAGCTTTCTTT
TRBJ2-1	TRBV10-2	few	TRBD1	CASSESLLGQGVLNEQFF	TGCGCCAGCAGTGAGTCCCTTTTAGGACAGGGGGTTTTGAATGAGCAGTTCTTC
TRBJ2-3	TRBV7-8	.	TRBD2	CASSLREDRADTQYF	TGTGCCAGCAGCTTGCGGGAGGATAGGGCAGATACGCAGTATTTT
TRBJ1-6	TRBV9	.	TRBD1	CASSTGTGSSPLHF	TGTGCCAGCAGCACCGGGACAGGGAGTTCACCCCTCCACTTT
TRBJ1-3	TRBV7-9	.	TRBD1	CASSFGQGDGYTIYF	TGTGCCAGCAGCTTTGGACAGGGGGATGGCTACACCATATATTTT
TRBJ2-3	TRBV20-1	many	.	CSAGGLGTDTQYF	TGCAGTGCGGGGGGGCTTGGGACAGATACGCAGTATTTT
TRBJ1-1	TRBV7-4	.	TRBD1	CASSYSRTGFLNTEAFF	TGTGCCAGCAGTTACTCAAGGACAGGGTTTTTGAACACTGAAGCTTTCTTT
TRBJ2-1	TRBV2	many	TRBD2	CASSSLSGAGNEQFF	TGTGCCAGCAGCTCGTTAAGCGGGGCGGGCAATGAGCAGTTCTTC
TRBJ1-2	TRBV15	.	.	CATSGSYYGYTF	TGTGCCACCAGCGGATCATACTATGGCTACACCTTC